This T cell receptor beta chain was profiled in a study of blood T cell repertoires in COVID-19. Study context: COVID-19 samples, acute and convalescent, were from the United States, Italy and Spain. T cells, B-cell-depleted T cells, or PBMCs supplied cDNA or gDNA.

This clone was detected only once. Source study methods: Amplification from reference gene primers served as the basis for estimated nucleated cell counts. The table came from immunoSEQ multiplex PCR; TCRdb's copy has only in-frame clones and leaves some out. V, J and clone size reflect that table, while D and trimming were determined from the DNA. The sample lists 150,000 or so clones; about four fifths were seen once. Per the germline V gene, CDR1 is MNHEY and CDR2 is SMNVEV (reference sequence). The CDR3 is made up of 16 amino acids. The V segment lost 6 bases and the J segment 8 bases; nucleotides outside the gene matches: 13.

This rearrangement joins TRBV27 to TRBJ1-4, with 9 bases identical to TRBD1. The clonotype comes from a man aged 35 to 55 who had recovered from COVID-19. Source material: peripheral blood. This CDR3 reads CASSPSQGAHMEKLFF. The CDR3 DNA reads TGTGCCAGCAGCCCTTCACAGGGGGCGCATATGGAAAAACTGTTTTTT. Variable domain in full (rest from reference TRBV27 and TRBJ1-4): EAQVTQNPRYLITVTGKKLTVTCSQNMNHEYMSWYRQDPGLGLRQIYYSMNVEVTDKGDVPEGYKVSRKEKRNFPLILESPSPNQTSLYFCASSPSQGAHMEKLFFGSGTQLSVL.